The clone carrying this T cell receptor (beta chain) appeared once. What it binds is not known. The CDR3 contains 16 residues. Germline V gene lookup returns CDR1 SGHRS and CDR2 YFSETQ. Germline trimming cut 0 bases from V and 0 bases from J; bases unmatched to any gene: 5. Repertoires were generated with immunoSEQ multiplex PCR, while TCRdb's copy carries only in-frame clones and drops some. The sample shows about 130,000 clones, 75% to 90% of them seen only once. This sample stems from a study of T cell responses to AZD1222 COVID-19 vaccine. Study-wide results and caveats: Spike-specific TCR breadth rose after two AZD1222 doses, and depth rose as well. Regions 160-218 and 743-854 dominated among vaccine-associated CD4 TCRs spanning spike. Sampling captured repertoires only after the peak T cell response.

The gene calls are TRBV5-1 and TRBJ1-2, with 7 bases aligning to TRBD1. The material sequenced was peripheral blood, taken on day 0 of AZD1222 vaccination. This TCR came from an adult in good health. The chain's CDR3 is CASSLDHRGANYGYTF. The CDR3, as DNA: TGCGCCAGCAGCTTGGACCACAGGGGAGCTAACTATGGCTACACCTTC.